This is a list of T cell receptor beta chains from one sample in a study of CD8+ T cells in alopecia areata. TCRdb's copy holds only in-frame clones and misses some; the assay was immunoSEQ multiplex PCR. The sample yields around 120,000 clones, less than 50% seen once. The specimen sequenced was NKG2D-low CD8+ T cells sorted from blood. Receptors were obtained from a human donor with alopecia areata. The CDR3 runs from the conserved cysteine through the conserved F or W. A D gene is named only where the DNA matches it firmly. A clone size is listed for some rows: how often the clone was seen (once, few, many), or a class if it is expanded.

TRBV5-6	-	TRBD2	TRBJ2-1	CASSSSSGGPSYNEQFF	TGTGCCAGCAGCTCTTCTAGCGGGGGGCCTTCCTACAATGAGCAGTTCTTC
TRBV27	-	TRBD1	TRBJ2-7	CASSLWVGQGPREQYF	TGTGCCAGCAGTTTATGGGTGGGACAGGGGCCCAGGGAGCAGTACTTC
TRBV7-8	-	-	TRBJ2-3	CASSFARTQYF	TGTGCCAGCAGCTTTGCTAGGACGCAGTATTTT
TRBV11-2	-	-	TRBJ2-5	CASSLGVATPQETQYF	TGTGCCAGCAGCTTAGGGGTGGCTACCCCTCAAGAGACCCAGTACTTC
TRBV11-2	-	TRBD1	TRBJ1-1	CASSLVGTGDRNTEAFF	TGTGCCAGCAGCTTAGTTGGGACAGGGGATAGGAACACTGAAGCTTTCTTT
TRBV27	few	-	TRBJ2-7	CASRDSYEQYF	TGTGCCAGCAGGGACAGCTACGAGCAGTACTTC
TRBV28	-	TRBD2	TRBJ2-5	CASSLSGSGAETQYF	TGTGCCAGCAGTTTATCAGGAAGCGGGGCGGAGACCCAGTACTTC
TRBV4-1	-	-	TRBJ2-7	CASSPRDTYEQYF	TGCGCCAGCAGCCCCCGGGACACCTACGAGCAGTACTTC
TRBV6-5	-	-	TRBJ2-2	CASKGNTGELFF	TGTGCCAGCAAGGGGAACACCGGGGAGCTGTTTTTT
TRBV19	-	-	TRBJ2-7	CASRDPSVRGGSYEQYF	TGTGCCAGTAGGGATCCCTCCGTGCGAGGGGGCTCCTACGAGCAGTACTTC
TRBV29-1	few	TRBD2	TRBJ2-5	CSVDRLAGAETQYF	TGCAGCGTTGATAGACTAGCGGGGGCAGAGACCCAGTACTTC
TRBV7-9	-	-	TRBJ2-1	CASSQEGLPDLPNEQFF	TGTGCCAGCAGCCAAGAGGGCTTACCGGACTTACCCAATGAGCAGTTCTTC
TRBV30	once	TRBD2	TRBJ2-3	CAWSGRSGTSPDTQYF	TGTGCCTGGAGTGGACGATCCGGGACTAGCCCAGATACGCAGTATTTT
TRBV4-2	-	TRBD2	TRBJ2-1	CASSPVGLAGGYYNEQFF	TGTGCCAGCAGCCCTGTTGGGCTAGCGGGGGGTTACTACAATGAGCAGTTCTTC
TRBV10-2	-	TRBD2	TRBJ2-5	CASRGLAGTPETQYF	TGCGCCAGCAGGGGACTAGCGGGGACCCCAGAGACCCAGTACTTC
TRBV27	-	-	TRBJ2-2	CASSQARSTGELFF	TGTGCCAGCAGCCAGGCCCGTTCAACCGGGGAGCTGTTTTTT
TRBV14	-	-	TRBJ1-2	CASSLAKIHGYTF	TGTGCCAGCAGCCTAGCCAAGATACATGGCTACACCTTC
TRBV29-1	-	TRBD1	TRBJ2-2	CSGTGTDTGELFF	TGCAGCGGGACAGGGACGGACACCGGGGAGCTGTTTTTT
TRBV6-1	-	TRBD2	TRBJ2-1	CASSADSGGINEQFF	TGTGCCAGCAGTGCTGATAGCGGGGGCATCAATGAGCAGTTCTTC
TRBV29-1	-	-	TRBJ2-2	CSVDDGDPSNTGELFF	TGCAGCGTTGACGACGGGGATCCCTCGAACACCGGGGAGCTGTTTTTT
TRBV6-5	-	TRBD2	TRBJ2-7	CASSIGTRGIGEQYF	TGTGCCAGCAGTATCGGGACTAGGGGCATTGGGGAGCAGTACTTC
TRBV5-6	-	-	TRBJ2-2	CASLDSLNTGELFF	TGTGCCTCCCTGGACAGCTTAAACACCGGGGAGCTGTTTTTT
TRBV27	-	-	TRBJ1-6	CASSLRAGSPLHF	TGTGCCAGCAGTCTCAGGGCGGGATCACCCCTCCACTTT
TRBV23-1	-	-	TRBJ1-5	CASSQSGDGNQPQHF	TGCGCCAGCAGTCAATCAGGGGATGGCAATCAGCCCCAGCATTTT
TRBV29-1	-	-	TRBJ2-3	CSVEADTQYF	TGCAGCGTTGAGGCCGATACGCAGTATTTT
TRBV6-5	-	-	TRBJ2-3	CASSLGTDTQYF	TGTGCCAGCAGCCTTGGCACAGATACGCAGTATTTT
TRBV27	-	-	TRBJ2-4	CASSLVGGRNIQYF	TGTGCCAGCAGTTTAGTGGGGGGCCGGAACATTCAGTACTTC
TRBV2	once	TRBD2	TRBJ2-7	CASSGLAGGTPGEQYF	TGTGCCAGCAGTGGACTAGCGGGGGGCACGCCTGGCGAGCAGTACTTC
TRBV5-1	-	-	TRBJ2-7	CASSDWKVERASYEQYF	TGCGCCAGCAGCGACTGGAAAGTGGAGCGGGCGTCCTACGAGCAGTACTTC
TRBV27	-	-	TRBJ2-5	CASSLRGNSQETQYF	TGTGCCAGCAGTTTAAGGGGGAACTCCCAAGAGACCCAGTACTTC
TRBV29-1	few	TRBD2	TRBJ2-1	CSVEGLADNEQFF	TGCAGCGTTGAAGGACTAGCGGACAATGAGCAGTTCTTC
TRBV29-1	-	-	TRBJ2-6	CSVEVAGTGANVLTF	TGCAGCGTTGAAGTCGCCGGGACTGGGGCCAACGTCCTGACTTTC
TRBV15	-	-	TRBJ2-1	CATSRDLLASNEQFF	TGTGCCACCAGCAGAGATTTGCTAGCCAGCAATGAGCAGTTCTTC
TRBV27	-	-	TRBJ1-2	CASSLGGNYGYTF	TGTGCCAGCAGTTTAGGGGGGAACTATGGCTACACCTTC
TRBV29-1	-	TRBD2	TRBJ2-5	CSVTGTSMETQYF	TGCAGCGTTACCGGGACTAGCATGGAGACCCAGTACTTC
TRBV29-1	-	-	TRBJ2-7	CSVVSDRSYEQYF	TGCAGCGTTGTATCGGACAGATCCTACGAGCAGTACTTC
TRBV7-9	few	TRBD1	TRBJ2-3	CASSSTDRDDTQYF	TGTGCCAGCAGCTCGACGGACAGGGACGATACGCAGTATTTT
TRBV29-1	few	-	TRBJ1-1	CSVREGLNTEAFF	TGCAGCGTCCGAGAGGGGCTGAACACTGAAGCTTTCTTT
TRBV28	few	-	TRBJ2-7	CASSYTSSSSYEQYF	TGTGCCAGCAGTTACACTAGCAGCTCCTCCTACGAGCAGTACTTC
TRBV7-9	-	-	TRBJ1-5	CASSLGDQPQHF	TGTGCCAGCAGCTTAGGGGATCAGCCCCAGCATTTT
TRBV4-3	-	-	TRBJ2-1	CASSQDRSGYNEQFF	TGCGCCAGCAGCCAAGACCGTAGCGGTTACAATGAGCAGTTCTTC
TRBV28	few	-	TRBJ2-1	CANSDGYNEQFF	TGTGCCAACTCAGATGGATACAATGAGCAGTTCTTC
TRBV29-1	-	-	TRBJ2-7	CSVEGQYF	TGCAGCGTTGAAGGGCAGTACTTC